Reported below is one T cell receptor (beta chain). The source of the sample is a study of blood T cell repertoires in COVID-19. Turning to the study itself: Researchers got acute and convalescent COVID-19 samples from the United States, Italy and Spain.

V lost 9 bases to trimming and J lost 7 bases; unmatched junction nucleotides: 4. Germline CDR1 is MDHEN and CDR2 is SYDVKM. There are 13 residues in the CDR3. Recruitment covered 25 or so US areas and drew participants whose ages spanned roughly 18 to 95 years. Exposed enrollees had met someone with a PCR-confirmed or clinician-diagnosed COVID-19 case at some point within the 2 weeks before study entry. Method: immunoSEQ multiplex PCR; TCRdb's copy keeps in-frame clones and lacks some. This sample has hundreds of thousands of clones, with 85% found just once. This sequence was found in a woman aged 25 to 39 who had been exposed to COVID-19. What was sequenced was PBMCs or T cells enriched from blood (not recorded which). V and J are TRBV28 and TRBJ2-1, with 12 nucleotides matching TRBD2. The CDR3 nucleotides are TGTGCCAGTGGGACTAGCGGGCCAAATGAGCAGTTCTTC. This encodes CASGTSGPNEQFF.